This T cell receptor (beta chain) is from a study of cytomegalovirus exposure and HLA in healthy donors. The PCR employed 60 Vbeta primers together with 13 Jbeta primers. Generated by immunoSEQ multiplex PCR, the TCRdb table keeps only in-frame clones and is missing some. The table for this sample gives 65,000 to 85,000 clones. This CDR3 is 14 amino acids long. Germline CDR1 SGHTA, CDR2 FQGNSA. With V trimmed by 0 bases and J by 8 bases, 3 bases remained unmatched. Sequenced input: PBMCs. The chain links TRBV7-2 to TRBJ1-2; 10 bases are shared with TRBD1. This receptor was identified in a woman aged 25 to 45 in good health and CMV-seronegative. CDR3 DNA: TGTGCCAGCAGCTTAGCAGGACAGGGGGAGGGCTACACCTTC. This codes for CASSLAGQGEGYTF.